This T cell receptor beta chain was sequenced during a study of shared clonotypes between healthy human individuals. On the study more broadly: Three plates each covered CD4 naive and memory; CD8 naive two, CD8 memory one.

Terminally differentiated effector memory CD45RA+ cells were excluded by CCR7 positive selection of CD45RO-negative cells. This CDR3 is 13 amino acids long. With 0 bases removed from V and 0 bases from J, the gap between germline ends came to 0 bases. Germline V gene data show CDR1 as LNHDA and CDR2 as SQIVND (reference sequence). Clones were sequenced by immunoSEQ multiplex PCR, and TCRdb holds only the in-frame ones, with some missing. The sample contains 600,000 or so clones, about 98% of which appear only once. With respect to this clone: Antigen specificity is unknown. The identical CDR3 is also encoded by other nucleotide sequences in the sample.

Whole-study findings and limits: Generation probabilities of non-shared clonotypes were lower (relative to those shared by all four donors). Tissues were not sampled, only blood, and their repertoires likely differ. Investigators expected sequencing depth to affect clonotype sharing among donors.

The sequence was collected from a man aged 25-45 years in good health. The gene calls are TRBV19 and TRBJ2-1; D remains unclear. Sequencing was done on a sample of naive CD8+ T cells sorted from blood. The DNA of the CDR3 is TGTGCCAGTAGTATAGACTCCTACAATGAGCAGTTCTTC. It encodes CASSIDSYNEQFF.